This paragraph reports one T cell receptor (beta chain). There are a few counts of this clone. Its antigen is unknown. Per-base quality was not reported, and no clone a single base away is much larger than it. This record belongs to a study of control samples from healthy donors and cancer patients (dated by TCRdb to about 2020). Receptors were amplified or captured by the immunoSEQ multiplex PCR assay. TCRdb mirrors the immuneACCESS table, restricted to in-frame sequences. Some clones are absent from its copies; in checked studies, under half trace to an unresolved V gene, and the reason for the others is unknown. A total of about 100,000 clones appear in this sample, about 91% of them only once. Over 2% of the sample rests with the top ten. In the germline V gene, CDR1 corresponds to SGHDT and CDR2 to YYEEEE. Trimming at the junction amounts to 2 bases on V and 1 base on J, and the germline ends lie 7 bases apart. The CDR3 holds 13 amino acids from the cysteine to the phenylalanine. Just CDR3 DNA is preserved here, 39 bases in frame from base 1.

The chain is encoded by TRBV5-6 joined to TRBJ2-7; the D gene is not confidently resolved. The specimen was blood. This clonotype was obtained from a young woman in good health. The bases are TGTGCCAGCAGCTTTGTTGGTTCCTACGAGCAGTACTTC. It is translated as CASSFVGSYEQYF.